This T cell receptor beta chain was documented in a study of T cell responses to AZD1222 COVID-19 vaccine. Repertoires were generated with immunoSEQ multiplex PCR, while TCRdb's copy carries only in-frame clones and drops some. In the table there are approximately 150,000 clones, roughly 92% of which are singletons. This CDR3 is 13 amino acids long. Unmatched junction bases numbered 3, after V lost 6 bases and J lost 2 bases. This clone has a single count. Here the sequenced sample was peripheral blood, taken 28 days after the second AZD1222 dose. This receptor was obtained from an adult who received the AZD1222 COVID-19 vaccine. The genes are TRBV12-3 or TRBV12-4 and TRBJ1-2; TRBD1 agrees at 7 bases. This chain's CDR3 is CASSPRGNYGYTF. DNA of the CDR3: TGTGCCAGCAGCCCCAGGGGGAACTATGGCTACACCTTC.